Listed below are T cell receptor beta chains from one sample, sequenced in a study of graft-versus-host responses after intestinal transplantation. Generated by immunoSEQ multiplex PCR, the TCRdb table keeps only in-frame clones and is missing some. The table records around 15,000 clones, under 70% of them present only once. Material: ileum tissue, obtained 674 days after intestinal transplantation. The origin of the receptors is a human patient who received an intestinal transplant, so some T cells may come from the graft donor. Each CDR3 is given with its conserved first and last residue. D genes are given only for firm matches. Size is stated for part of the rows, as once, few or many counts, or as a class when the clone is expanded.

d_gene: .
abundance: once
v_gene: TRBV4-3
CDR3aa: CASSQGSSYNSPLHF

d_gene: .
abundance: .
v_gene: TRBV11-3
CDR3aa: CASSLRRDYNEQFF

d_gene: TRBD1
abundance: .
v_gene: TRBV5-1
CDR3aa: CASSGQGTGNTIYF

d_gene: TRBD2
abundance: few
v_gene: TRBV19
CDR3aa: CASSMGLEGKNIQYF

d_gene: TRBD2
abundance: .
v_gene: TRBV5-5
CDR3aa: CASSRMPGTSGGPSRDTQYF

d_gene: .
abundance: .
v_gene: TRBV4-3
CDR3aa: CASSQDVGGGQPQHF

d_gene: .
abundance: few
v_gene: TRBV5-1
CDR3aa: CASSQDSINYEQYF

d_gene: .
abundance: .
v_gene: TRBV4-3
CDR3aa: CASSQDYLSGSRQPQHF

d_gene: TRBD1
abundance: .
v_gene: TRBV5-5
CDR3aa: CASSLTGEGQYF

d_gene: TRBD1
abundance: once
v_gene: TRBV19
CDR3aa: CASSKWGQGNSPLHF

d_gene: TRBD1
abundance: .
v_gene: TRBV18
CDR3aa: CASSPVDRGTGYTF

d_gene: .
abundance: .
v_gene: TRBV4-3
CDR3aa: CASSQDRGQSTGYTF

d_gene: .
abundance: .
v_gene: TRBV1
CDR3aa: CTSSQDDRISYEQYF

d_gene: .
abundance: .
v_gene: TRBV6-5
CDR3aa: CASRERGSNYGYTF

d_gene: .
abundance: .
v_gene: TRBV18
CDR3aa: CASSDRSYEQYF

d_gene: TRBD2
abundance: .
v_gene: TRBV7-2
CDR3aa: CASSLVGGTYNEQFF

d_gene: .
abundance: .
v_gene: TRBV6-5
CDR3aa: CASHRLKTGLYGYTF

d_gene: TRBD1
abundance: .
v_gene: TRBV2
CDR3aa: CASTTGGPDTQYF

d_gene: TRBD1
abundance: .
v_gene: TRBV6-5
CDR3aa: CASKDRGFSPLHF

d_gene: .
abundance: .
v_gene: TRBV7-9
CDR3aa: CASKTGSGVAGELFF

d_gene: TRBD2
abundance: .
v_gene: TRBV7-2
CDR3aa: CASSFGGASPDTQYF

d_gene: TRBD1
abundance: .
v_gene: TRBV29-1
CDR3aa: CSPRKQGANEQFF

d_gene: .
abundance: .
v_gene: TRBV10-3
CDR3aa: CAISDRDTQYF

d_gene: .
abundance: .
v_gene: TRBV11-2
CDR3aa: CASSLDLGELFF

d_gene: TRBD1
abundance: medium-sized
v_gene: TRBV9
CDR3aa: CASSETGQNYEQYF

d_gene: .
abundance: .
v_gene: TRBV30
CDR3aa: CAWRSLGAGSGEQYF